A selection of T cell receptor beta chains follows, all from one sample in a study of T cells in Graves' hyperthyroidism and ophthalmopathy. MiXCR was run by TCRdb on the multiplex PCR reads, yielding one entry per CDR3 protein. The table lists about 590,000 distinct CDR3 sequences, around 14% of them singletons. Sequenced input: blood. These receptors all come from a woman aged 25 to 45 with Graves' hyperthyroidism. Each CDR3 is given with its conserved first and last residue. Each record gives: CDR3 length, V gene, J gene, D gene, clone size, CDR3 DNA, CDR3 protein. The D gene is left open where the match is weak. A row's size may be missing; if present it is once, few, many or a size class.

>17|TRBV18|TRBJ1-1|TRBD1|few
TGTACCAGCTCACCAGGGACAGGGGGTGTTGGGAAGGCTGAAGCTTTCTTT
CTSSPGTGGVGKAEAFF
>16|TRBV7-2|TRBJ2-1|TRBD2|many
TGTGCCAGCAGCTTAGAGGGACTAGCGGGAGTGTATGAGCAGTTCTTC
CASSLEGLAGVYEQFF
>12|TRBV20-1|TRBJ2-5|.|many
TGCAGTGCTAGCGGCCCCGTAGAGACCCAGTACTTC
CSASGPVETQYF
>18|TRBV4-1|TRBJ2-1|TRBD2|many
TGCGCCAGCAGCCAAGTTAGACTAGCGGGAGGGCTAAACAATGAGCAGTTCTTC
CASSQVRLAGGLNNEQFF
>18|TRBV20-1|TRBJ2-2|.|many
TGCAGTGCTAGAGCGAGCCAGGTCCGGGGGACGGACACCGGGGAGCTGTTTTTT
CSARASQVRGTDTGELFF
>14|TRBV20-1|TRBJ2-7|TRBD2|few
TGCAGTGCTTCAATAGCGGGAGGGGACTGGGAGCAGTACTTC
CSASIAGGDWEQYF
>17|TRBV4-1|TRBJ2-1|TRBD1|.
TGCGCCAGCAGCCAAGACGGACAGGCCAGCTCCTACAATGAGCAGTTCTTC
CASSQDGQASSYNEQFF
>14|TRBV27|TRBJ1-1|.|few
TGTGCCAGCAGTCAGACAGGCCGATACACTGAAGCTTTCTTT
CASSQTGRYTEAFF
>14|TRBV7-2|TRBJ2-5|TRBD2|.
TGTGCCAGCAGCCGGGGGGGGGAAGGAGAGACCCAGTACTTC
CASSRGGEGETQYF
>12|TRBV10-2|TRBJ2-7|.|.
TGCGCCAGCAGTGTCCAGACGTGGGAGCAGTACTTC
CASSVQTWEQYF
>14|TRBV30|TRBJ2-7|TRBD2|.
TGTGCCTGGAGTGCCGGACTAGAAGGCTACGAGCAGTACTTC
CAWSAGLEGYEQYF
>17|TRBV6-1|TRBJ2-7|.|few
TGTGCCAGCAGGGGGCCCGCGGGGAGGCACCTCACCTACGAGCAGTACTTC
CASRGPAGRHLTYEQYF
>13|TRBV29-1|TRBJ1-2|TRBD1|.
TGCAGCGTTGAGGGACAGGACAACTATGGCTACACCTTC
CSVEGQDNYGYTF
>14|TRBV3-1|TRBJ2-3|TRBD1|many
TGTGCCAGCAGCCAAGTGACAGGGTGGGATACGCAGTATTTT
CASSQVTGWDTQYF
>17|TRBV11-1|TRBJ2-2|.|.
TGTGCCAGCAGCTTAGACTCCGGGACATCCCGTTCCGGGGAGCTGTTTTTT
CASSLDSGTSRSGELFF
>16|TRBV11-2|TRBJ2-1|.|many
TGTGCCAGCAGCCCCAGACTAGGCATCTCCTACAATGAGCAGTTCTTC
CASSPRLGISYNEQFF
>17|TRBV15|TRBJ2-3|TRBD2|many
TGTGCCACCAGCAGAGATAGGCGCGGGAGTTCTGGAGATACGCAGTATTTT
CATSRDRRGSSGDTQYF
>12|TRBV30|TRBJ1-2|.|.
TGTGCCGCGAGCAGGGAGAACTATGGCTACACCTTC
CAASRENYGYTF
>17|TRBV11-2|TRBJ2-3|TRBD1|many
TGTGCCAGCAGCCCAATGTGGGGGGACAGGGGAACCGATACGCAGTATTTT
CASSPMWGDRGTDTQYF
>15|TRBV19|TRBJ1-1|.|.
TGTGCCAGTAGTGTCCAGGGAGTAGGGAACACTGAAGCTTTCTTT
CASSVQGVGNTEAFF
>15|TRBV11-2|TRBJ2-7|TRBD1|many
TGTGCCAGCAGCTTAGGTCCTGACAGGGACTACGAGCAGTACTTC
CASSLGPDRDYEQYF
>15|TRBV18|TRBJ2-7|.|many
TGTGCCAGCTCACCAATTGAGCGGGCCGTCCACGAGCAGTACTTC
CASSPIERAVHEQYF
>15|TRBV6-1|TRBJ1-1|.|many
TGTGCCAGCAGTGACGGAGGACTAATGAACACTGAAGCTTTCTTT
CASSDGGLMNTEAFF